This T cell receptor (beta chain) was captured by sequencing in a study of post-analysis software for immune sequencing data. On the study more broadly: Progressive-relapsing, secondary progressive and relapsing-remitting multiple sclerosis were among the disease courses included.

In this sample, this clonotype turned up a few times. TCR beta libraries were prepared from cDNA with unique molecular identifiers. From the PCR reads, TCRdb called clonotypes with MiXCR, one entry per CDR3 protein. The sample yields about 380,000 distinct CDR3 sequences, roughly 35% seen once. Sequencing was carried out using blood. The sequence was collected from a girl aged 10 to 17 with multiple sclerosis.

The CDR3 DNA sequence: TGTGCCAGCAGTTTAGCGCTGGCAAACTACGAGCAGTACTTC. It specifies CASSLALANYEQYF. The chain has TRBV12-3 or TRBV12-4 and TRBJ2-7, with D hard to call. Trimming stripped 0 bases from V and 3 bases from J, with 9 bases between. CDR3 length: 14 amino acids.